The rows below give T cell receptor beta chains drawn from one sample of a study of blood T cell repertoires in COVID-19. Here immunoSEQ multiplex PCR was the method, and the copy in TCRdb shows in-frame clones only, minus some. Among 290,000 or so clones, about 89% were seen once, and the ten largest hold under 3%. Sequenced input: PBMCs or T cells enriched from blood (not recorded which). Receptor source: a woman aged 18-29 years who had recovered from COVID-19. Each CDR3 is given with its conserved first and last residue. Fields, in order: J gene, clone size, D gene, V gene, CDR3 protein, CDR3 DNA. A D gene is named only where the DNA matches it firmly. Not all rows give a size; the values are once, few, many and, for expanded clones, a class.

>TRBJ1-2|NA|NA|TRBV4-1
CASSQEFSTGSDGYTF
TGCGCCAGCAGCCAAGAATTTAGTACAGGGTCTGATGGCTACACCTTC
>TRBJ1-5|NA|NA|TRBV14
CASSRVTGSSNQPQHF
TGTGCCAGCAGCCGCGTTACAGGTTCTAGCAATCAGCCCCAGCATTTT
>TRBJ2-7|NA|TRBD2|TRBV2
CASSSGTSGPYEQYF
TGTGCCAGCAGCTCGGGGACTAGCGGCCCCTACGAGCAGTACTTC
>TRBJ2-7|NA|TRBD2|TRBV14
CASSQLAGAAYEQYF
TGTGCCAGCAGCCAATTAGCGGGGGCCGCCTACGAGCAGTACTTC
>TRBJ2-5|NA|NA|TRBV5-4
CASSFAGSETQYF
TGTGCCAGCAGCTTTGCAGGGTCAGAGACCCAGTACTTC
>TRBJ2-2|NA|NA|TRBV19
CVPGLNTGELFF
TGTGTCCCGGGTCTCAACACCGGGGAGCTGTTTTTT
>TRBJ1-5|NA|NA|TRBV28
CASWAGPKTQPQHF
TGTGCCAGCTGGGCGGGACCCAAAACTCAGCCCCAGCATTTT
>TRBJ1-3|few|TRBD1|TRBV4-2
CASSQGTGVRGNTIYF
TGTGCCAGCAGCCAAGGGACAGGGGTACGCGGAAACACCATATATTTT
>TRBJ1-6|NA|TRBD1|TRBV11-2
CASSSPQGDYNSPLHF
TGTGCCAGCAGCTCACCACAGGGGGACTATAATTCACCCCTCCACTTT
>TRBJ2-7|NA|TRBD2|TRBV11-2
CASSLESGGDEQYF
TGTGCCAGCAGCTTAGAGAGCGGGGGGGATGAGCAGTACTTC
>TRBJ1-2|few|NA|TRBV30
CAWSPGDSGLYGYTF
TGTGCCTGGAGTCCAGGGGATTCGGGCCTCTATGGCTACACCTTC
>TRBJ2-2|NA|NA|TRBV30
CAWIFSRDTGELFF
TGTGCCTGGATCTTTTCCAGGGACACCGGGGAGCTGTTTTTT
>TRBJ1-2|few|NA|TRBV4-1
CASSQGTLGGGGGYTF
TGCGCCAGCAGCCAGGGGACCCTGGGGGGAGGAGGTGGCTACACCTTC
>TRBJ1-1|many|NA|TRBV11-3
CASSSTGQYTEAFF
TGTGCCAGCAGCTCGACAGGCCAATACACTGAAGCTTTCTTT
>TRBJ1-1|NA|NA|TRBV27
CASNKIAGTNTEAFF
TGTGCCAGCAATAAGATCGCAGGTACCAATACTGAAGCTTTCTTT
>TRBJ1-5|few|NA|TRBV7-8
CASSLTVSNQPQHF
TGTGCCAGCAGCCTGACAGTGTCAAATCAGCCCCAGCATTTT
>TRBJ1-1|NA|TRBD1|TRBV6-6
CASSRDRAVWVTEAFF
TGTGCCAGCAGTCGGGACAGGGCGGTTTGGGTCACTGAAGCTTTCTTT
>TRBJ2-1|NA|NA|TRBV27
CASSLGGEGNEQFF
TGTGCCAGCAGTTTGGGGGGAGAGGGAAATGAGCAGTTCTTC
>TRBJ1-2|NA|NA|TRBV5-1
CASSLGSQANYGYTF
TGCGCCAGCAGCTTGGGCAGTCAAGCTAACTATGGCTACACCTTC
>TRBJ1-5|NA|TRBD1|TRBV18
CASSLGQDTGQPQHF
TGTGCCAGCTCACTGGGACAGGACACGGGACAGCCCCAGCATTTT
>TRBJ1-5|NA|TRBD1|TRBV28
CASLEGGRNQPQHF
TGTGCCAGCCTAGAAGGGGGCCGCAATCAGCCCCAGCATTTT
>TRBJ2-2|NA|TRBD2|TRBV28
CASSLSAGLAGDTGELFF
TGTGCCAGCAGTTTATCGGCCGGCCTAGCGGGAGATACCGGGGAGCTGTTTTTT
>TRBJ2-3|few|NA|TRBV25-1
CASSESGVDTDTQYF
TGTGCCAGCAGTGAATCAGGGGTGGACACAGATACGCAGTATTTT
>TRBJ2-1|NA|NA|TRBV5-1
CASSLSGQKLYNEQFF
TGCGCCAGCAGCTTGTCAGGACAGAAACTCTACAATGAGCAGTTCTTC
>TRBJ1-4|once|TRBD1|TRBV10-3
CAIRDRESDEKLFF
TGTGCCATCAGGGACAGGGAATCAGATGAAAAACTGTTTTTT
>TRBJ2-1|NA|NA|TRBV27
CASSTPGGQAHYNEQFF
TGTGCCAGCAGCACCCCCGGAGGGCAGGCCCACTACAATGAGCAGTTCTTC
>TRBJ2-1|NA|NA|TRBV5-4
CASSLSLADYNEQFF
TGTGCCAGCAGCTTGTCACTAGCAGACTACAATGAGCAGTTCTTC
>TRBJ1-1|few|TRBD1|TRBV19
CASSDRATEAFF
TGTGCCAGTAGTGACAGGGCCACTGAAGCTTTCTTT
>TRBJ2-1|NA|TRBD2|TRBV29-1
CSVQGGSSYNEQFF
TGCAGCGTTCAGGGCGGGAGCTCCTACAATGAGCAGTTCTTC
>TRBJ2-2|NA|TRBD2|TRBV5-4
CASSSSRGGRGTGELFF
TGTGCCAGCAGCTCTTCCCGGGGCGGGAGAGGGACCGGGGAGCTGTTTTTT
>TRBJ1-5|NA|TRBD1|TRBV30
CAWGQGGEIWPQHF
TGTGCCTGGGGACAGGGAGGGGAAATTTGGCCCCAGCATTTT
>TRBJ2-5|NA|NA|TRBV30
CAWSVEVETQYF
TGTGCCTGGAGTGTAGAGGTGGAGACCCAGTACTTC
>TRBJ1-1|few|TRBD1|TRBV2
CASRLTGTTEAFF
TGTGCCAGCAGGTTGACAGGGACCACTGAAGCTTTCTTT
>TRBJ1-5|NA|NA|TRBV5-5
CASSLRGNQPQHF
TGTGCCAGCAGCTTGAGAGGGAATCAGCCCCAGCATTTT
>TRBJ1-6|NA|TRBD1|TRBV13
CASSSTGGGSPLHF
TGTGCCAGCAGCTCAACAGGGGGTGGTTCACCCCTCCACTTT
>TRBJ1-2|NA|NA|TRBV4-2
CASSQELAGGRKGYTF
TGTGCCAGCAGCCAAGAATTGGCCGGGGGGCGCAAGGGCTACACCTTC
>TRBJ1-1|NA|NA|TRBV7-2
CASSLTGNTEAFF
TGTGCCAGCAGCTTAACGGGGAACACTGAAGCTTTCTTT
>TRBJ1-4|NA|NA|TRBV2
CASKGQILATNEKLFF
TGTGCCAGCAAGGGGCAAATCCTTGCAACTAATGAAAAACTGTTTTTT
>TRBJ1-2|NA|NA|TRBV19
CASRDRGYGYTF
TGTGCCAGTAGGGATAGGGGCTATGGCTACACCTTC
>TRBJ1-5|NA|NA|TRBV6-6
CASSRTTGNQPQHF
TGTGCCAGCAGTAGAACCACAGGGAATCAGCCCCAGCATTTT
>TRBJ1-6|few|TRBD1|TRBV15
CATSSPGTAGSRTLHF
TGTGCCACCAGCAGCCCCGGGACAGCGGGTTCGAGGACCCTCCACTTT
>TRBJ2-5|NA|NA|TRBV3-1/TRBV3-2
CASSQSFMAQETQYF
TGTGCCAGCAGCCAATCCTTTATGGCTCAAGAGACCCAGTACTTC
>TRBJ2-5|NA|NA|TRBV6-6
CASSSAPTGREETQYF
TGTGCCAGCAGTTCCGCACCGACAGGTAGAGAAGAGACCCAGTACTTC
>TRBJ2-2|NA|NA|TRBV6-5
CASRLTYTGELFF
TGTGCCAGCAGACTCACCTACACCGGGGAGCTGTTTTTT
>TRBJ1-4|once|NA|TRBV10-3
CAISRSGEFEKLFF
TGTGCCATCAGTCGATCAGGGGAGTTTGAAAAACTGTTTTTT
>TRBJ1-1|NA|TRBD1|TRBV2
CASKRGQGATEAFF
TGTGCCAGCAAAAGAGGACAGGGGGCAACTGAAGCTTTCTTT
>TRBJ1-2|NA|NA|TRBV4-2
CASSRGGLRVYGYTF
TGTGCCAGCAGCCGGGGGGGACTTCGAGTCTATGGCTACACCTTC
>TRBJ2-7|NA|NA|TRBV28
CASSISGPLYEQYF
TGTGCCAGCAGTATAAGCGGACCCCTATACGAGCAGTACTTC
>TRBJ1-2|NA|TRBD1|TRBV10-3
CANKGGQGADGYTF
TGTGCCAACAAAGGGGGACAGGGAGCGGATGGCTACACCTTC
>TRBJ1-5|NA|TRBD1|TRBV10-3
CAVGTGDSNQPQHF
TGTGCCGTCGGGACAGGCGATAGCAATCAGCCCCAGCATTTT
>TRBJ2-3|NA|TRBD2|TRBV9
CASSVEGLAGGPDTDTQYF
TGTGCCAGCAGCGTAGAGGGACTAGCGGGAGGGCCCGACACAGATACGCAGTATTTT
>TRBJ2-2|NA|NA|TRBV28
CASRPFNRTEGSNTGELFF
TGTGCCAGCAGACCTTTCAACAGGACAGAAGGATCGAACACCGGGGAGCTGTTTTTT